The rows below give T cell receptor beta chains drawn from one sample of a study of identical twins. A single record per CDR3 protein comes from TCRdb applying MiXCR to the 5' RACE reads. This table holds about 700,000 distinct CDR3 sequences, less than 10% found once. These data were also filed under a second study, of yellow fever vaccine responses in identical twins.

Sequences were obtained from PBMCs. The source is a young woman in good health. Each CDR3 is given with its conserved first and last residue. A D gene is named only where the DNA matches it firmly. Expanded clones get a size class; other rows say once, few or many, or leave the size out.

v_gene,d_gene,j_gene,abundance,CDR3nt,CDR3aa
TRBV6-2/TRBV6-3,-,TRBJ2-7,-,TGTGCCAGCAGTTACCGGCGACTAGGTGGGTACGAGCAGTACTTC,CASSYRRLGGYEQYF
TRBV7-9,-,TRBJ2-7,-,TGTGCCAGCAGCTTTAGAAGCGGGACAAACTACGAGCAGTACTTC,CASSFRSGTNYEQYF
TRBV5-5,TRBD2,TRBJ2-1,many,TGTGCCAGCAGGGAGGAGTGGGAGGGCCGGAAGCAGTTCTTC,CASREEWEGRKQFF
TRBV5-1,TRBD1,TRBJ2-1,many,TGTGCCAGCAGCCTGGGACAGGGGTTCTACAATGAGCAGTTCTTC,CASSLGQGFYNEQFF
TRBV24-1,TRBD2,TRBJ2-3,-,TGTGCCACCAGTGCCCCGGGTGGGGGACTAGCGGGAATGACGCAGTATTTT,CATSAPGGGLAGMTQYF
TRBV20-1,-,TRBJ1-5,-,TGCAGTGCTAGCGTGGGTTTGCAAGATCAGCCCCAGCATTTT,CSASVGLQDQPQHF
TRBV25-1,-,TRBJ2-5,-,TGTGCCAGCAGCCTCACTCTAGTGGGAGAGACCCAGTACTTC,CASSLTLVGETQYF
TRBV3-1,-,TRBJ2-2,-,TGTGCCGGCAGCCGGGCGGGTAGCACCGGGGAGCTGTTTTTT,CAGSRAGSTGELFF
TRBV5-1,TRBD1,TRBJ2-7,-,TGCGCCAGCAGCCACCCTGGGACAGACGAGCAGTACTTC,CASSHPGTDEQYF
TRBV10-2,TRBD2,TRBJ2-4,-,TGCGCCAGCAAGGCACTAGCGGGAGTCGGGGCCAAAAACATTCAGTACTTC,CASKALAGVGAKNIQYF
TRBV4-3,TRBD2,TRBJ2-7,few,TGCGCCAGCAGCCAAGAACTAGCGGGAGGGCCCGGGTACGAGCAGTACTTC,CASSQELAGGPGYEQYF
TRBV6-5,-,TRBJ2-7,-,TGTGCCAGCAGTTACCTTACAGGGGAGGCCTACGAGCAGTACTTC,CASSYLTGEAYEQYF
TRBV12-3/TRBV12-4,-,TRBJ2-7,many,TGTGCCATCACACGGGACCCTTTCTACGAGCAGTACTTC,CAITRDPFYEQYF
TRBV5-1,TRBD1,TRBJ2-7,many,TGCGCCAGCAGTTCGACCGGGACAGGCTACGAGCAGTACTTC,CASSSTGTGYEQYF
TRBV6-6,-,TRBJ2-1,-,TGTGCCAGCAGTTTTGGACACAATGAGCAGTTCTTC,CASSFGHNEQFF
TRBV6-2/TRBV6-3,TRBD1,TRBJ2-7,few,TGTGCCAGCAACCGACAGGGGGGATTATACGAGCAGTACTTC,CASNRQGGLYEQYF
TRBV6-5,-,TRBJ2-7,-,TGTGCCAGCAGTTATGTTGGGGGCCTCGGGGAGCAGTACTTC,CASSYVGGLGEQYF
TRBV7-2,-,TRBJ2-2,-,TGTGCCAGCAGAGTCAGGGGTGTTACCGGGGAGCTGTTTTTT,CASRVRGVTGELFF
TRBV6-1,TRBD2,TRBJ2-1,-,TGTGCCAGCACCGAGAGACTAGCGGGAGGCAATGAGCAGTTCTTC,CASTERLAGGNEQFF
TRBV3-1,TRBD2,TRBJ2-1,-,TGTGCCAGCAGTTTCCCTCCCAGCGGGGGGCTTTACAATGAGCAGTTCTTC,CASSFPPSGGLYNEQFF
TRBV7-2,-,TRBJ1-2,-,TGTGCCAGCAGTTACCCGAGGGAGAACTATGGCTACACCTTC,CASSYPRENYGYTF
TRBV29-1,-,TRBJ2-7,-,TGCAGCGTTGAAGATCTTGGACAAGAGCAGTACTTC,CSVEDLGQEQYF
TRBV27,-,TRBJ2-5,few,TGTGCCAGCAGTTTCATCGAGAAGGAGACCCAGTACTTC,CASSFIEKETQYF
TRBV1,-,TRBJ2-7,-,TGCACCAGCAGCCAAGCCGCCTCGGGACTATCAAACTACGAGCAGTACTTC,CTSSQAASGLSNYEQYF
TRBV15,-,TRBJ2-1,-,TGTGCCACCAGCAGAGATCTGCCTAGTAACAATGAGCAGTTCTTC,CATSRDLPSNNEQFF
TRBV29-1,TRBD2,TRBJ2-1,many,TGCAGCGTTTATATACCCCCGGGGACTAGCGGGAGGACCATCTACAATGAGCAGTTCTTC,CSVYIPPGTSGRTIYNEQFF
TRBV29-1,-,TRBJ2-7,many,TGCAGCGTTTTTGGAGCCACCTACGAGCAGTACTTC,CSVFGATYEQYF
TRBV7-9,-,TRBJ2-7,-,TGTGCCAGCAGTACACCGAGCTCCTACGAGCAGTACTTC,CASSTPSSYEQYF
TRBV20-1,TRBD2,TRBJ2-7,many,TGCAGTGCTAGAACTAGCGGACGTTACGAGCAGTACTTC,CSARTSGRYEQYF
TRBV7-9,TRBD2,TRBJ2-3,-,TGTGCCAGCAGAGGGACTAGCGTATCCACAGATACGCAGTATTTT,CASRGTSVSTDTQYF
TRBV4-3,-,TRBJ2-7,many,TGCGCCAGCAGCCAAGATTCCGGGAACTCCTACGAGCAGTACTTC,CASSQDSGNSYEQYF
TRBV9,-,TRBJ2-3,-,TGTGCCAGCAGCGTACGACTCACAGATACGCAGTATTTT,CASSVRLTDTQYF
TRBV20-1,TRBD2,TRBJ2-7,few,TGCAGTGCTGAGAGCGGGAGGTATCACTACGAGCAGTACTTC,CSAESGRYHYEQYF
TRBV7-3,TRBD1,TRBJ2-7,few,TGTGCCAGCAGCATAGACAGGGCTAACGAGCAGTACTTC,CASSIDRANEQYF
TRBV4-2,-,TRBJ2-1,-,TGTGCCAGCAGCCCAAGAATGGGGGGCTTTCCCTACAATGAGCAGTTCTTC,CASSPRMGGFPYNEQFF
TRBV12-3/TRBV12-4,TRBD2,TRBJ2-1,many,TGTGCCAGCAGTTTTCTTAGCGGGAGGGCTTCCTACAATGAGCAGTTCTTC,CASSFLSGRASYNEQFF
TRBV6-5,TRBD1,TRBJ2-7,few,TGTGCCAGCAGTTACGGTGTTCCGGGACAGGGCTACGAGCAGTACTTC,CASSYGVPGQGYEQYF
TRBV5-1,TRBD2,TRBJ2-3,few,TGCGCCAGCAGCTTGGGCGGGACTAGCGTGATTTATACAGATACGCAGTATTTT,CASSLGGTSVIYTDTQYF
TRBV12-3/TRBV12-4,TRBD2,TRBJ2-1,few,TGTGCCAGCAGTTTTGTAGCGGGAATTTCGGACAATGAGCAGTTCTTC,CASSFVAGISDNEQFF
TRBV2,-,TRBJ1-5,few,TGTGCCAGCTGGGGATGGGGCAATCAGCCCCAGCATTTT,CASWGWGNQPQHF
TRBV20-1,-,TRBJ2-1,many,TGCAGTGCCACCGACTCGTACAATGAGCAGTTCTTC,CSATDSYNEQFF
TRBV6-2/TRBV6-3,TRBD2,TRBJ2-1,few,TGTGCCAGCGCCCATCCACTAGCGGGAGTCTACAATGAGCAGTTCTTC,CASAHPLAGVYNEQFF
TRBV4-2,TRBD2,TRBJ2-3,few,TGTGCCAGCAGCCAAGATTACCGAGCGGGAGGTTTGGCAGATACGCAGTATTTT,CASSQDYRAGGLADTQYF
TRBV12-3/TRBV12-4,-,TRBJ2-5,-,TGTGCCAGCAGTCCACGGGACTGGGGGGAGACCCAGTACTTC,CASSPRDWGETQYF
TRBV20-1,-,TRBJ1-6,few,TGCAGTGCTAGAGCCCCCGCTGTGGGGGGCTCCTATAATTCACCCCTCCACTTT,CSARAPAVGGSYNSPLHF
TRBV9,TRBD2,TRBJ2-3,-,TGTGCCAGCAGCTCCCCACTAGCGGGGGGACCAGATACGCAGTATTTT,CASSSPLAGGPDTQYF
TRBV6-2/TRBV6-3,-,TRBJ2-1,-,TGTGCCAGCAGTTATATCGTCTTGGGGGTCCGGCAGTTCTTC,CASSYIVLGVRQFF
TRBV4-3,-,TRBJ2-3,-,TGCGCCAGCAGCCAAGATGGGCACCCGCGTAGTACAGATACGCAGTATTTT,CASSQDGHPRSTDTQYF